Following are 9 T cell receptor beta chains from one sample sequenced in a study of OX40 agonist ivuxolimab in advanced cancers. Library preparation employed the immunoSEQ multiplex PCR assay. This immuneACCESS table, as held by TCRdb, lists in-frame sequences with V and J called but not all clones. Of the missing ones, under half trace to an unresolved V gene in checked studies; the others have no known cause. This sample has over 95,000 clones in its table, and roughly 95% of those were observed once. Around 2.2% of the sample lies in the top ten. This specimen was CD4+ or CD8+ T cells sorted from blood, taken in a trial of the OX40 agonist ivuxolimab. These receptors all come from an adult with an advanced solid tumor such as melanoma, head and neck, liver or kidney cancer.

DNA for the CDR3: TGTGCCACCAAGACAGGGGGCCACACTGAAGCTTTCTTT. It specifies CATKTGGHTEAFF. This chain joins TRBV19 and TRBJ1-1, with 10 bases fitting TRBD1. The CDR3 has 13 residues. Germline CDR1 is LNHDA and CDR2 is SQIVND (reference sequence). J lost 3 bases, V lost 10 bases, and 5 bases had no gene match. The full variable domain, in which reference TRBV19 and TRBJ1-1 provide the parts outside the CDR3, is DGGITQSPKYLFRKEGQNVTLSCEQNLNHDAMYWYRQDPGQGLRLIYYSQIVNDFQKGDIAEGYSVSREKKESFPLTVTSAQKNPTAFYLCATKTGGHTEAFFGQGTRLTVV.

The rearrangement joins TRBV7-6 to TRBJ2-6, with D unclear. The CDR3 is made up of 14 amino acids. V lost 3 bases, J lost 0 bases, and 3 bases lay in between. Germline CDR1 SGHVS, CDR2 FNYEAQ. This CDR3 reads CASSLFSGANVLTF. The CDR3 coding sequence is TGTGCCAGCAGCTTGTTCTCTGGGGCCAACGTCCTGACTTTC.

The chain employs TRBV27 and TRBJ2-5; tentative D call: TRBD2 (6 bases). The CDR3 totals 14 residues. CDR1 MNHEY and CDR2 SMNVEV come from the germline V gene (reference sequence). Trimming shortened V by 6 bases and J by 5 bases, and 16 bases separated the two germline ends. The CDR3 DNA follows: TGTGCCAGCAGACTGGGGGGTTCAGGGGAGACCCAGTACTTC. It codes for CASRLGGSGETQYF.

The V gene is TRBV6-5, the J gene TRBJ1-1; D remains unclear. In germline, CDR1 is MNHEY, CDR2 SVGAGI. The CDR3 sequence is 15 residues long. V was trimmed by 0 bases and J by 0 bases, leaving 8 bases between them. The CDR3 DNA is TGTGCCAGCAGTTACTCCCAGAACATGAACACTGAAGCTTTCTTT. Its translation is CASSYSQNMNTEAFF.

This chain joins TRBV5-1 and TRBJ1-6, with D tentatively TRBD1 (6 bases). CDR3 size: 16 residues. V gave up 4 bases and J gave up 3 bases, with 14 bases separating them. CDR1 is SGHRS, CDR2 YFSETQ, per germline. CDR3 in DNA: TGCGCCAGCAGCGGAGGGACAACCCTCTATAATTCACCCCTCCACTTT. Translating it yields CASSGGTTLYNSPLHF.

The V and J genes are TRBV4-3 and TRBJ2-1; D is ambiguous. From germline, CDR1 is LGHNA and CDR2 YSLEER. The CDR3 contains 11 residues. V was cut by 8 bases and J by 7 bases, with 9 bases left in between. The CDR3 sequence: CASYNRNEQFF. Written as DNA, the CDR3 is TGCGCCAGCTACAATCGGAATGAGCAGTTCTTC.

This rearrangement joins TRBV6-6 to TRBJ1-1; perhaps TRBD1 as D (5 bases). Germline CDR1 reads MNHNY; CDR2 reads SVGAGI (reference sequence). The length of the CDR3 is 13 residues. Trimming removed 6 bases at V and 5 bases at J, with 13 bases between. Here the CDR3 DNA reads TGTGCCAGCAGGCCAGGGTTAGTGACTGAAGCTTTCTTT. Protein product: CASRPGLVTEAFF.

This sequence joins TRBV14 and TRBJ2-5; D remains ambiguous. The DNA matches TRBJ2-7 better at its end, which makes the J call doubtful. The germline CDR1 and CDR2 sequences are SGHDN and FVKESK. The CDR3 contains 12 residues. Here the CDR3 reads CASSQGLGEQYF. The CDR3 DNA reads TGTGCCAGCAGCCAAGGTCTAGGCGAGCAGTACTTC.

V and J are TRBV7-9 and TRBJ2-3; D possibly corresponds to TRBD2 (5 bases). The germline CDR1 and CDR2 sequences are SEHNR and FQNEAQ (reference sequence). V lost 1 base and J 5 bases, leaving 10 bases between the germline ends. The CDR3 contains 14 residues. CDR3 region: CASSLGLSGDTQYF. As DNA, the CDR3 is TGTGCCAGCAGCTTAGGACTATCCGGAGATACGCAGTATTTT.